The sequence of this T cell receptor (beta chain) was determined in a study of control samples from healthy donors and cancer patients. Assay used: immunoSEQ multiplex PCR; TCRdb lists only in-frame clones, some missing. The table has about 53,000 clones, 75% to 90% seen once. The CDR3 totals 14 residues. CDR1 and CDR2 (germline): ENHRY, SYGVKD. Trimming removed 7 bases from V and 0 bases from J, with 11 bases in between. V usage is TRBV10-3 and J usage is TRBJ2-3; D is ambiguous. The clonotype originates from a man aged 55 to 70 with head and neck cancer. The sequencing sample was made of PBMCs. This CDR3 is CAITPGPSTDTQYF. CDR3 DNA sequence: TGTGCCATCACTCCAGGACCAAGCACAGATACGCAGTATTTT.